This TCR beta chain was documented in a study of T cells of healthy individuals. TCRdb passed the 5' RACE reads through MiXCR, listing each CDR3 protein once. The sample includes some 41,000 distinct CDR3 sequences, about 4.2% of them seen just once. The germline CDR1 and CDR2 sequences are SGHNT and YYREEE (reference sequence). Trimming pared 0 bases from V and 3 bases from J, leaving 12 bases between. This CDR3 comprises 15 residues. With regard to this clonotype: The CDR3 ends on some other residue instead of the conserved phenylalanine or tryptophan, so this is likely a read error.

The clonotype comes from a human donor in good health. This chain connects TRBV5-4 to TRBJ1-1; possible D gene TRBD1, 5 bases. In nucleotides, the CDR3 is TGTGCCAGCAGCTTGGTAAGGACACCTCACACTGAAGCTTTCTCT. This sequence encodes CASSLVRTPHTEAFS.